The TCR beta chain under discussion was sequenced for a study of blood T cell repertoires in COVID-19. Study-level background: There were acute and convalescent COVID-19 samples, and they came from the United States, Italy and Spain. Nucleic acid was either cDNA or gDNA, and it came from T cells, B-cell-depleted T cells, or PBMCs.

As originally analysed: By means of reference gene primer amplification, nucleated cell counts were estimated. Profiled with immunoSEQ multiplex PCR; TCRdb holds only in-frame clones, not every one. V, J and clone size reflect that table, while D and trimming were determined from the DNA. Of some 250,000 clones in the sample, more than 65% were seen once. The CDR3 sequence is 14 residues long. Germline CDR1 SGHRS, CDR2 YFSETQ. Deletions cut 3 bases from V and 9 bases from J, with 16 bases between. The clonotype comes from a woman aged 18-29 years with acute or convalescent COVID-19. The rearrangement links TRBV5-1 to TRBJ2-1; D possibly corresponds to TRBD2 (5 bases). The sample comprised peripheral blood. As DNA, the CDR3 is TGCGCCAGCAGCTGGGTAGGTTACGCGGGTGAGCAGTTCTTC. As protein: CASSWVGYAGEQFF.